One T cell receptor (beta chain) is described in this entry. Its matching antigen is unknown. Trimming shortened V by 0 bases and J by 1 base, and 7 bases separated the two germline ends. The germline CDR1 and CDR2 sequences are SGHRS and YFSETQ. The CDR3 spans 14 residues. The table came from immunoSEQ multiplex PCR; TCRdb's copy has only in-frame clones and leaves some out. Counted here are roughly 200,000 clones, approximately 83% occurring once; the ten biggest clones make up 2.5% to 3.5%. These data belong to a study of cytomegalovirus exposure and HLA in healthy donors. For the study at large: The same platform used for the approximately 670 first-cohort repertoires was also used for the 90 to 150 validation repertoires, as a later analysis reported. Study-wide findings and caveats: The study listed 164 cytomegalovirus-associated TCR beta chains. Rarity marked most TCR sequences, yet some public TCRs occurred in many donors.

This clonotype was obtained from a woman between 18 and 29 years old in good health and CMV-seropositive. The rearrangement links TRBV5-1 to TRBJ1-1; no definite D call. Sequencing input: PBMCs. CDR3 bases: TGCGCCAGCAGCTTGGAGACAAGGAACACTGAAGCTTTCTTT. Translation gives CASSLETRNTEAFF.